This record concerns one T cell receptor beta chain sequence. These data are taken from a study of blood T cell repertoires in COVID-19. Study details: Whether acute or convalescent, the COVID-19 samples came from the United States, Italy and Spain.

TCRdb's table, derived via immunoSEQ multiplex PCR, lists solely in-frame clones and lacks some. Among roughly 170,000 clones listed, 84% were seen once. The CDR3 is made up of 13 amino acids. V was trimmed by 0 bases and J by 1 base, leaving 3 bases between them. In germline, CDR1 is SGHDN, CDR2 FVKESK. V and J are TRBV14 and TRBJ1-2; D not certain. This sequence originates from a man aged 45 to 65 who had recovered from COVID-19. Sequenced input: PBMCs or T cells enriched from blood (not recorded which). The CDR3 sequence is CASSQDINYGYTF. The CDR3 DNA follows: TGTGCCAGCAGCCAAGATATTAACTATGGCTACACCTTC. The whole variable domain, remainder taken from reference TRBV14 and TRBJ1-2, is EAGVTQFPSHSVIEKGQTVTLRCDPISGHDNLYWYRRVMGKEIKFLLHFVKESKQDESGMPNNRFLAERTGGTYSTLKVQPAELEDSGVYFCASSQDINYGYTFGSGTRLTVV.